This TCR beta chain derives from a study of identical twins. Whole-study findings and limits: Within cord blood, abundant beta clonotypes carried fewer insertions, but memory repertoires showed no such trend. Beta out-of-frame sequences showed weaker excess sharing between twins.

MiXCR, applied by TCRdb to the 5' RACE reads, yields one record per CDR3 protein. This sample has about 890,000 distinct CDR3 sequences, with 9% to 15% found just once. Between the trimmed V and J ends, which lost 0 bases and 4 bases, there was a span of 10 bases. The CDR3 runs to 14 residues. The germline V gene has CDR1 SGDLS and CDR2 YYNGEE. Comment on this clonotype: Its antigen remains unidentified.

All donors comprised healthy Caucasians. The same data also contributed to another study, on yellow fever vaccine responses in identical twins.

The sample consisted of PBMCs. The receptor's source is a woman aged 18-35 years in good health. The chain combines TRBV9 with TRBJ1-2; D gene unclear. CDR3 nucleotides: TGTGCCAGCAGCGTAGAGGTTACTACCTATGGCTACACCTTC. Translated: CASSVEVTTYGYTF.